These T cell receptor beta chains were read from a single sample in a study of identical twins. TCRdb passed the 5' RACE reads through MiXCR, listing each CDR3 protein once. The sample lists approximately 700,000 distinct CDR3 sequences, roughly 6% occurring once. Sequenced input: naive T cells sorted from blood. Receptors originate from a man aged 18 to 35 in good health. The CDR3 runs from the conserved cysteine through the conserved F or W. The D gene is left open where the match is weak. Only part of the rows carry a size: once, few, many, or a class if the clone is expanded.

few,.,TRBJ2-1,TRBV19,CASTAEGGHYNEQFF,TGTGCCAGTACCGCCGAGGGGGGGCACTACAATGAGCAGTTCTTC
many,TRBD2,TRBJ2-1,TRBV12-3/TRBV12-4,CASSWRLAVSEGEQFF,TGTGCCAGCAGTTGGAGACTAGCGGTTTCCGAAGGAGAGCAGTTCTTC
few,.,TRBJ1-2,TRBV6-2/TRBV6-3,CASLSTGTEYGYTF,TGTGCCAGCCTATCGACCGGGACTGAATATGGCTACACCTTC
.,.,TRBJ2-3,TRBV29-1,CSGRLGPDTQYF,TGCAGCGGACGGTTGGGGCCAGATACGCAGTATTTT
many,TRBD2,TRBJ2-3,TRBV10-3,CAIRLPSGSLDTQYF,TGTGCCATCCGTCTCCCTAGCGGGAGTCTCGATACGCAGTATTTT
few,.,TRBJ2-5,TRBV2,CASSEAGGNTETQYF,TGTGCCAGCAGTGAAGCGGGCGGGAATACAGAGACCCAGTACTTC
many,TRBD2,TRBJ2-3,TRBV9,CASKGIAGDTQYF,TGTGCCAGCAAGGGGATAGCGGGGGATACGCAGTATTTT
few,TRBD2,TRBJ2-2,TRBV5-1,CASSPREGTYTGELFF,TGCGCCAGCAGCCCCCGGGAGGGCACTTACACCGGGGAGCTGTTTTTT
few,TRBD2,TRBJ2-1,TRBV6-2/TRBV6-3,CASTLLAGPNEQFF,TGTGCCAGCACCCTACTAGCGGGGCCCAATGAGCAGTTCTTC
.,.,TRBJ2-5,TRBV7-2,CASSLVSGIKETQYF,TGTGCCAGCAGCTTAGTTTCAGGGATAAAGGAGACCCAGTACTTC
few,TRBD2,TRBJ2-5,TRBV3-1,CASSQLSRSGQETQYF,TGTGCCAGCAGCCAACTTTCTCGTAGCGGGCAAGAGACCCAGTACTTC
.,.,TRBJ2-5,TRBV7-6,CASTSTETQYF,TGTGCCAGCACATCTACGGAGACCCAGTACTTC
.,.,TRBJ2-2,TRBV5-1,CASSLPSLNTGELFF,TGCGCCAGCAGCTTGCCTTCCTTGAATACCGGGGAGCTGTTTTTT
.,.,TRBJ1-5,TRBV12-3/TRBV12-4,CASSNLAGGQPQHF,TGTGCCAGCAGCAACTTGGCGGGGGGTCAGCCCCAGCATTTT
few,.,TRBJ2-6,TRBV15,CATSRDRLRVGANVLTF,TGTGCCACCAGCAGAGATCGGTTAAGGGTTGGGGCCAACGTCCTGACTTTC
many,TRBD2,TRBJ2-3,TRBV5-1,CASSRTSGDTDTQYF,TGCGCCAGCAGCCGGACTAGCGGAGACACAGATACGCAGTATTTT
.,.,TRBJ2-7,TRBV7-9,CASSFLGSTYEQYF,TGTGCCAGCAGCTTTTTAGGGTCCACCTACGAGCAGTACTTC
.,TRBD1,TRBJ2-1,TRBV3-1,CASSLMTGKGINEQFF,TGTGCCAGCAGCCTGATGACAGGGAAAGGGATCAATGAGCAGTTCTTC
many,.,TRBJ2-3,TRBV10-3,CAILPENTDTQYF,TGTGCCATCCTGCCAGAAAATACAGATACGCAGTATTTT
many,TRBD2,TRBJ2-1,TRBV29-1,CSSGTSGGGEQFF,TGCAGTTCCGGGACTAGCGGAGGGGGCGAGCAGTTCTTC
many,.,TRBJ1-3,TRBV29-1,CSVTETGNTIYF,TGCAGCGTGACAGAAACTGGAAACACCATATATTTT
.,.,TRBJ2-5,TRBV10-3,CAISESQGEQETQYF,TGTGCCATCAGTGAATCCCAGGGAGAGCAAGAGACCCAGTACTTC
many,.,TRBJ2-7,TRBV6-5,CASSYTRTAYEQYF,TGTGCCAGCAGTTACACCAGGACAGCCTACGAGCAGTACTTC
many,.,TRBJ2-1,TRBV7-6,CASSLVWGASYEQFF,TGTGCCAGCAGCTTAGTGTGGGGGGCGTCGTATGAGCAGTTCTTC
.,TRBD1,TRBJ2-2,TRBV5-5,CASNRGGPVGTGELFF,TGTGCCAGCAACAGAGGGGGCCCCGTGGGTACCGGGGAGCTGTTTTTT
few,TRBD1,TRBJ2-5,TRBV28,CASSLGRQGRGETQYF,TGTGCCAGCAGTTTAGGCCGACAGGGTAGAGGGGAGACCCAGTACTTC
.,TRBD2,TRBJ2-3,TRBV7-2,CASSWPPSGSISNTQYF,TGTGCCAGCAGCTGGCCGCCTAGCGGGAGCATAAGTAACACGCAGTATTTT
few,.,TRBJ1-4,TRBV5-1,CASSLAQATNEKLFF,TGCGCCAGCAGCTTGGCGCAAGCAACTAATGAAAAACTGTTTTTT
many,.,TRBJ2-1,TRBV5-1,CASSLGSGDYNEQFF,TGCGCCAGCAGCTTGGGTAGCGGCGACTACAATGAGCAGTTCTTC
many,.,TRBJ2-7,TRBV6-1,CASSRTGNSYEQYF,TGTGCCAGCAGCAGGACGGGGAACTCCTACGAGCAGTACTTC
.,.,TRBJ2-1,TRBV5-1,CASSRVSENYNEQFF,TGCGCCAGCAGTCGGGTTAGCGAGAACTACAATGAGCAGTTCTTC
many,TRBD2,TRBJ2-1,TRBV12-3/TRBV12-4,CASSIPSGRVDEQFF,TGTGCCAGCAGTATCCCTAGCGGGAGGGTTGATGAGCAGTTCTTC
many,.,TRBJ1-1,TRBV27,CASSLGARQGTEAFF,TGTGCCAGCAGTTTAGGCGCCAGACAAGGGACTGAAGCTTTCTTT
many,.,TRBJ2-3,TRBV5-1,CASSEDTYTDTQYF,TGCGCCAGCAGCGAGGACACTTACACAGATACGCAGTATTTT
.,.,TRBJ1-2,TRBV25-1,CASKPGTGYGYSF,TGTGCCAGCAAACCAGGGACGGGCTATGGCTACTCCTTC
many,.,TRBJ2-3,TRBV6-1,CASSPTPGDTQYF,TGTGCCAGCAGTCCAACGCCGGGAGATACGCAGTATTTT
.,.,TRBJ2-1,TRBV15,CATSRRASLSSYNEQFF,TGTGCCACCAGCAGACGGGCTAGCCTCAGCTCCTACAATGAGCAGTTCTTC
once,.,TRBJ1-1,TRBV14,CASSQDPTTTVNTEAFF,TGTGCCAGCAGCCAAGATCCAACCACCACAGTGAACACTGAAGCTTTCTTT
many,TRBD2,TRBJ2-7,TRBV9,CASSPSGSEYEQYF,TGTGCCAGCAGCCCCAGCGGGAGTGAGTACGAGCAGTACTTC
.,TRBD2,TRBJ2-7,TRBV12-3/TRBV12-4,CASSISGRGVEQYF,TGTGCCAGCAGTATCAGCGGGAGGGGAGTCGAGCAGTACTTC
many,.,TRBJ2-2,TRBV3-1,CASSQGPTGPGELFF,TGTGCCAGCAGCCAAGGGCCTACGGGTCCCGGGGAGCTGTTTTTT
few,.,TRBJ1-5,TRBV2,CASGKESYSNQPQHF,TGTGCCAGCGGAAAAGAGAGTTATAGCAATCAGCCCCAGCATTTT
many,.,TRBJ2-7,TRBV12-3/TRBV12-4,CASSFEGVYEQYF,TGTGCCAGCAGTTTTGAAGGGGTTTACGAGCAGTACTTC
many,TRBD2,TRBJ2-1,TRBV10-3,CATGGSNNEQFF,TGTGCCACGGGGGGTAGCAACAATGAGCAGTTCTTC
many,.,TRBJ1-3,TRBV27,CASKTHGRTGNTIYF,TGTGCCAGCAAGACCCATGGGAGGACTGGAAACACCATATATTTT